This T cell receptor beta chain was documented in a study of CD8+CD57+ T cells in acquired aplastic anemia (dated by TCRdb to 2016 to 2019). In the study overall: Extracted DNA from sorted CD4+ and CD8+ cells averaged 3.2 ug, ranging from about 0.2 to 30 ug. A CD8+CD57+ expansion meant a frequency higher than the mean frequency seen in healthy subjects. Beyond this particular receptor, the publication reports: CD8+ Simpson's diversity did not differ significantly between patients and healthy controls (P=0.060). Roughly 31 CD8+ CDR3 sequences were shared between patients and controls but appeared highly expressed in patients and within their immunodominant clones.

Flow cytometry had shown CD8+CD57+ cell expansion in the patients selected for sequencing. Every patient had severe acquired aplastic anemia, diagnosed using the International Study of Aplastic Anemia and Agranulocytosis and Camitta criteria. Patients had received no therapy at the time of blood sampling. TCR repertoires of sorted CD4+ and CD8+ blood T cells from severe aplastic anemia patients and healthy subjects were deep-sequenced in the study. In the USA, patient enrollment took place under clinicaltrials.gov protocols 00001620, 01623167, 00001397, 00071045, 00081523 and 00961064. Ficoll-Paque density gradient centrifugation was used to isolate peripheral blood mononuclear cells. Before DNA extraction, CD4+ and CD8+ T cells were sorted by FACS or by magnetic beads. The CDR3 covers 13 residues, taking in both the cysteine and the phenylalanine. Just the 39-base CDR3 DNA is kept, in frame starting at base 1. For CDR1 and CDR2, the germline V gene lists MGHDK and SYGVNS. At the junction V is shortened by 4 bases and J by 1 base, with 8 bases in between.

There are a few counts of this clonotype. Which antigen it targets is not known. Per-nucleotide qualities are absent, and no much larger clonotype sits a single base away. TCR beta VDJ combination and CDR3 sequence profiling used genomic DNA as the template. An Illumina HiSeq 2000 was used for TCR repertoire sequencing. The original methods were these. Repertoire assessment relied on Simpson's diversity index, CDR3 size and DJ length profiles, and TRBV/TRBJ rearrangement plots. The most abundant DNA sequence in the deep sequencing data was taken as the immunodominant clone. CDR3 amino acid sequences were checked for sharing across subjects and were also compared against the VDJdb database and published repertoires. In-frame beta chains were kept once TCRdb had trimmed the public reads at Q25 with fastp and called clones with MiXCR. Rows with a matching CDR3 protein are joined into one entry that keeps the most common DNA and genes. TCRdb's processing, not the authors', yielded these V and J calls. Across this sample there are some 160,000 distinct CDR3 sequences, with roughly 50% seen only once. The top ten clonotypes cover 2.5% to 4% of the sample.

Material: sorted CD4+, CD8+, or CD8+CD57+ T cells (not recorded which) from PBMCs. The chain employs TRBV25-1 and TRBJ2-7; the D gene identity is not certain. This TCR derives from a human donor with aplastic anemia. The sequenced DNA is TGTGCCAGCAGTGGAGTGGAGTCCTACGAGCAGTACTTC. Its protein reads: CASSGVESYEQYF.